A single sample gave rise to the 13 T cell receptor beta chains below, sequenced in a study of early T cells in non-severe SARS-CoV-2 infection. TCRdb called the 5' RACE reads again in MiXCR, with one record for every CDR3 protein. The sample yields 46,000 or so distinct CDR3 sequences, less than 15% seen once. What was sequenced was whole blood. These receptors originate from an adult who was a healthcare worker with PCR-confirmed SARS-CoV-2 infection or an uninfected control (not recorded which).

This clonotype was counted between two and nine times. This chain links TRBV9 with TRBJ2-6; D tentatively fits TRBD1 or TRBD2 (5 bases each). The CDR3 covers 17 residues. V was clipped by 4 bases and J by 2 bases, with 16 bases between them. Germline V lookup: CDR1 SGDLS, CDR2 YYNGEE. Written as DNA, the CDR3 is TGTGCCAGCAGCCACTACCGCAGGGAGCCTGGGGCCAACGTCCTGACTTTC. Translating gives CASSHYRREPGANVLTF. The full variable domain, with the rest looked up from reference TRBV9 and TRBJ2-6, is DSGVTQTPKHLITATGQRVTLRCSPRSGDLSVYWYQQSLDQGLQFLIQYYNGEERAKGNILERFSAQQFPDLHSELNLSSLELGDSALYFCASSHYRREPGANVLTFGAGSRLTVL.

This clonotype appeared many times. V gene TRBV3-1 combines with J gene TRBJ1-1; D uncertain. The CDR3 runs 15 residues. V shed 5 bases and J shed 0 bases, with 13 bases lying between them. Germline assignment: CDR1 LGHDT and CDR2 YNNKEL (reference sequence). The CDR3 DNA follows: TGTGCCAGCAGCATAGGGAACAGAATGAACACTGAAGCTTTCTTT. This gives the protein CASSIGNRMNTEAFF. The variable domain in full, with the rest retrieved from reference TRBV3-1 and TRBJ1-1, is DTAVSQTPKYLVTQMGNDKSIKCEQNLGHDTMYWYKQDSKKFLKIMFSYNNKELIINETVPNRFSPKSPDKAHLNLHINSLELGDSAVYFCASSIGNRMNTEAFFGQGTRLTVV.

J is TRBJ2-5 and V is TRBV28; maybe TRBD1 (5 bases). The CDR3 covers 16 residues. CDR1 and CDR2 (germline): MDHEN, SYDVKM. The V gene lost 3 bases and the J gene lost 1 base, with 15 bases spanning the gap. The CDR3 loop is CASSLSGWTVQETQYF. The CDR3 DNA sequence: TGTGCCAGCAGTTTGTCAGGGTGGACCGTCCAAGAGACCCAGTACTTC.

This clonotype was found a few times. The CDR3 ends on some other residue instead of the conserved phenylalanine or tryptophan, so this is likely a read error. J is TRBJ2-1 and V is TRBV3-1; no definite D call. Germline V lookup: CDR1 LGHDT, CDR2 YNNKEL (reference sequence). CDR3 size: 15 residues. The V and J ends lost 1 base and 5 bases respectively, with 12 bases between them. The CDR3 bases are TGTGCCAGCAGCCAAGCCCCCGGACCTCACAATGAGCAGTTCTCC. Protein: CASSQAPGPHNEQFS.

This clonotype was observed many times. The V gene is TRBV9, the J gene TRBJ1-1, with TRBD1 as a possible D gene (5 bases). Trimming removed 4 bases at V and 0 bases at J, with 10 bases between. The CDR3 has 14 residues. CDR1 is SGDLS and CDR2 is YYNGEE in the germline V gene. The CDR3: CASSSTGMNTEAFF. The DNA of the CDR3 is TGTGCCAGCAGCTCCACAGGCATGAACACTGAAGCTTTCTTT.

At least ten counts were recorded for this clonotype. This rearrangement joins TRBV20-1 to TRBJ2-2, with D perhaps TRBD2 (5 bases). The germline V gene encodes CDR1 DFQATT and CDR2 SNEGSKA (reference sequence). The CDR3 runs to 14 residues. Trimming stripped 0 bases from V and 5 bases from J, with 10 bases between. The CDR3 protein is CSARDWTGTGELFF. CDR3 sequence (DNA): TGCAGTGCTAGAGATTGGACGGGGACCGGGGAGCTGTTTTTT.

Ten or more counts support this clonotype. This sequence joins TRBV7-2 and TRBJ1-2, with 8 positions matching TRBD1. This CDR3 spans 14 amino acids. Germline V CDR1 and CDR2: SGHTA, FQGNSA. J gave up 7 bases and V 3 bases, and 7 bases lay outside the gene matches. The chain's CDR3 is CASSFDQGALGYTF. CDR3 sequence (DNA): TGTGCCAGCAGCTTTGACCAGGGGGCCCTTGGCTACACCTTC.

This clonotype was seen ten or more times. The chain joins TRBV20-1 to TRBJ1-1; the match to TRBD1 covers 9 bases. V shed 0 bases and J 6 bases; nucleotides not matched to a gene: 8. This CDR3 comprises 15 residues. Germline lookup yields CDR1 DFQATT and CDR2 SNEGSKA (reference sequence). CDR3 sequence (DNA): TGCAGTGCTAGAGACGCGGCGGACAGGGGTTCTGAAGCTTTCTTT. Its translation: CSARDAADRGSEAFF.

CDR3 DNA: TGCAGTGCTAGACCGGGGAATAGCAATCAGCCCCAGCATTTT. This encodes CSARPGNSNQPQHF. The rearrangement links TRBV20-1 to TRBJ1-5, with no clear D. The CDR3 loop spans 14 amino acids. Trimming took off 2 bases at V and 0 bases at J, with 8 bases between the two ends. The germline gives CDR1 DFQATT, CDR2 SNEGSKA (reference sequence).

This chain joins TRBV20-1 and TRBJ2-1; 7 nucleotides match TRBD2. The trim removed 3 bases at V and 4 bases at J, leaving 6 bases unmatched. The CDR3 consists of 14 residues. Per the germline V gene, CDR1 is DFQATT and CDR2 is SNEGSKA (reference sequence). In DNA form, the CDR3 reads TGCAGTGCTAGGCGGGGAGGGAAGTACAATGAGCAGTTCTTC. This sequence encodes CSARRGGKYNEQFF.

Many counts were recorded for this clonotype. The chain carries TRBV29-1 and TRBJ2-3, with D uncertain. Germline V gene data show CDR1 as SQVTM and CDR2 as ANQGSEA. This CDR3 region has 10 residues. Trimming removed 7 bases at V and 4 bases at J, with 6 bases between. This CDR3 reads CSGVADTQYF. CDR3 bases: TGCAGCGGGGTTGCAGATACGCAGTATTTT.

This clonotype was seen only a few times. This chain uses TRBV12-3 or TRBV12-4 with TRBJ1-2; TRBD1 is a possible D gene (5 bases). CDR3 length: 13 amino acids. The ends were cut back, 8 bases at V and 5 bases at J, with 15 bases in the middle. In nucleotides, the CDR3 is TGTGCCAGCGCGAGACTGGGACGGTATGGCTACACCTTC. This sequence encodes CASARLGRYGYTF.

V usage is TRBV5-1 and J usage is TRBJ1-1; no firm D call. Germline V gene lookup returns CDR1 SGHRS and CDR2 YFSETQ. Trimming took off 4 bases at V and 1 base at J, with 11 bases between the two ends. The CDR3 runs to 14 residues. The CDR3 DNA is TGCGCCAGCAGCCCGAGGGAGTCGAACACTGAAGCTTTCTTT. Encoded protein: CASSPRESNTEAFF.